This TCR beta chain was documented in a study of blood T cell repertoires in COVID-19. About the research overall: The analysed material was cDNA or gDNA that came from T cells, B-cell-depleted T cells, or PBMCs.

Trimming took off 5 bases at V and 8 bases at J, with 18 bases between the two ends. CDR1 and CDR2 (germline): LNHDA, SQIVND (reference sequence). CDR3 length: 14 residues. Method: immunoSEQ multiplex PCR; TCRdb's copy keeps in-frame clones and lacks some. This repertoire shows around 16,000 clones, roughly 86% found once; its top ten account for 40% to 60%. This clone was recorded only once. The rearrangement links TRBV19 to TRBJ1-2; the D gene is possibly TRBD1 (5 bases). This receptor was identified in a man in his sixties with acute or convalescent COVID-19. The material sequenced was peripheral blood. The CDR3 here is CASSGTGTNRGYTF. CDR3 DNA: TGTGCCAGTAGTGGAACAGGAACCAACAGGGGCTACACCTTC.